This T cell receptor (beta chain) was sequenced during a study of cytomegalovirus exposure and HLA in healthy donors. Points from the study as a whole: A later analysis linked a missense DCLRE1C variant to TCR beta V- and J-gene trimming. Across donors, most TCRs were seen rarely, yet some public ones were widespread. A few CMV-associated chains proved CMV antigen-specific in vitro. A cluster of highly shared sequence variants was likely a sequencing artifact.

On this clone: Its target is unknown.

Germline V lookup: CDR1 ENHRY, CDR2 SYGVKD. The CDR3 totals 16 residues. Germline trimming cut 5 bases from V and 3 bases from J; bases unmatched to any gene: 9. The PCR contained 60 Vbeta and 13 Jbeta primers. Profiled with immunoSEQ multiplex PCR; TCRdb holds only in-frame clones, not every one. The repertoire holds about 140,000 clones, approximately 80% seen once, with roughly 9.7% in the top ten. The sequence was collected from a woman aged 60 to 75 in good health and CMV-seropositive. Sequenced material: PBMCs. This sequence joins TRBV10-3 and TRBJ2-3; TRBD2 matches 9 bases. The DNA of the CDR3 is TGTGCCATCAGTTCACGACTAGCGGAGATTACAGATACGCAGTATTTT. Its translation is CAISSRLAEITDTQYF.